This TCR beta chain was captured by sequencing in a study of T cells after yellow fever vaccination. On the study more broadly: Preparation of fractions with low cell numbers was performed using SMART-Seq v4 Ultra Low Input. Points from the study as a whole: Contaminants from the bulk population, in the form of abundant clonotypes, could be found in FACS-sorted repertoires. Booster samples showed a return of most primary-vaccination clones (roughly 96% CD4, approximately 90% CD8).

This clonotype was picked up a small number of times. Antigen unknown. Germline V CDR1 and CDR2: SGHAT, FQDESV (reference sequence). The CDR3 is 20 amino acids. Trimming took off 2 bases at V and 0 bases at J, with 23 bases between the two ends. MiXCR was run by TCRdb on the 5' RACE reads, yielding one entry per CDR3 protein. The sample has about 500,000 distinct CDR3 sequences, 17% seen once; the top ten hold approximately 15%. The sample was PBMCs, taken 4 to 6 days after the first yellow fever vaccination. The chain is built from TRBV11-1 and TRBJ2-1; no clear D. This clonotype originated in a man aged 18 to 35 who received the YFV17D yellow fever vaccine. In DNA form, the CDR3 reads TGTGCCAGCAGCTTAATCCGCCCTAAAGCGAAACTTCACTCCTACAATGAGCAGTTCTTC. Amino acid sequence: CASSLIRPKAKLHSYNEQFF.